The 17 T cell receptor beta chains given below trace back to one sample, sequenced in a study of T cells and Merkel cell carcinoma outcomes. Only in-frame clones appear in the TCRdb table, and some are missing; sequencing was by immunoSEQ multiplex PCR. The repertoire consists of approximately 2,800 clones, with 95% to 97% occurring once and the leading ten covering about 1.9%. The sequencing sample was made of tumor tissue from Merkel cell carcinoma. These receptors were taken from a human donor with Merkel cell carcinoma.

This chain uses TRBV7-6 with TRBJ2-2, with a tentative D call TRBD1 (6 bases). The V gene lost 0 bases and the J gene lost 7 bases, with 18 bases spanning the gap. CDR1 SGHVS and CDR2 FNYEAQ come from the germline V gene. This CDR3 is built from 17 residues. The CDR3 DNA reads as TGTGCCAGCAGCTTAGCCCCGGGACACCGTCGTTTCGGGGAGCTGTTTTTT. Its translation: CASSLAPGHRRFGELFF.

The CDR3 DNA reads as TGTGCCAGCAGTTTTTGGGGGGACAGGGAAGAAAATGAGCAGTTCTTC. This translates into CASSFWGDREENEQFF. This chain uses TRBV28 with TRBJ2-1; 9 bases fit TRBD1. From germline, CDR1 is MDHEN and CDR2 SYDVKM. Trimming removed 3 bases from V and 7 bases from J; junction bases left unmatched: 10. The CDR3 loop spans 16 amino acids. Combining the CDR3 with reference TRBV28 and TRBJ2-1 gives the whole variable domain DVKVTQSSRYLVKRTGEKVFLECVQDMDHENMFWYRQDPGLGLRLIYFSYDVKMKEKGDIPEGYSVSREKKERFSLILESASTNQTSMYLCASSFWGDREENEQFFGPGTRLTVL.

The V call is TRBV5-6, the J call TRBJ1-4, with D possibly TRBD1 on 6 matching bases. Deletions cut 5 bases from V and 0 bases from J, with 11 bases between. This CDR3 is 15 amino acids long. Germline V gene lookup returns CDR1 SGHDT and CDR2 YYEEEE. In nucleotides, the CDR3 is TGTGCCAGCAGTCACAGGGTTGCAACTAATGAAAAACTGTTTTTT. It codes for CASSHRVATNEKLFF.

The chain combines TRBV27 with TRBJ1-4, with D perhaps matching TRBD1 (5 bases). Looked up from germline, CDR1 is MNHEY and CDR2 is SMNVEV (reference sequence). Trimming left V 5 bases short and J 5 bases short, with 18 bases between. The CDR3 is 16 amino acids. CDR3 sequence: CASSTLTGTANEKLFF. CDR3 DNA sequence: TGTGCCAGCAGTACCCTGACCGGGACGGCAAATGAAAAACTGTTTTTT.

V and J are TRBV14 and TRBJ1-5, with 7 bases lining up with TRBD1. Germline lookup yields CDR1 SGHDN and CDR2 FVKESK. This CDR3 comprises 15 residues. The V gene end was trimmed by 4 bases and the J gene end by 5 bases; junction bases not matched to a gene: 8. CDR3 in DNA: TGTGCCAGCAGCCCCCCTGGGCAGGGGGATCAGCCCCAGCATTTT. Protein sequence: CASSPPGQGDQPQHF.

V gene TRBV11-2 combines with J gene TRBJ1-1; no clear D gene. Trimming removed 8 bases at V and 0 bases at J, with 13 bases between. CDR1 and CDR2 from the germline V gene are SGHAT and FQNNGV. The CDR3 length is 14 residues. The CDR3 coding sequence is TGTGCCAGCTCGTCCCGGACCCTGAACACTGAAGCTTTCTTT. Its protein product is CASSSRTLNTEAFF.

Only one count was recorded for this clone. The V call is TRBV29-1, the J call TRBJ2-3; 8 bases are a match to TRBD1. The CDR3 spans 12 residues. V was pared by 7 bases and J by 5 bases, with 5 bases of the junction left unmatched. Germline V gives CDR1 SQVTM, CDR2 ANQGSEA. CDR3 amino acids: CSGQGTGDTQYF. The CDR3 DNA follows: TGCAGCGGGCAAGGGACAGGAGATACGCAGTATTTT.

V usage is TRBV6-1 and J usage is TRBJ2-2; 10 bases line up with TRBD1. The CDR3 totals 15 residues. Germline assignment: CDR1 MNHNS and CDR2 SASEGT. The V gene end was trimmed by 7 bases and the J gene end by 1 base; junction bases not matched to a gene: 3. CDR3 bases: TGTGCCAGCACTTGGGACAGGGGGAACACCGGGGAGCTGTTTTTT. This gives the protein CASTWDRGNTGELFF.

The V and J genes are TRBV20-1 and TRBJ1-4; the D is unclear. The germline CDR1 and CDR2 sequences are DFQATT and SNEGSKA (reference sequence). With 0 bases removed from V and 5 bases from J, the gap between germline ends came to 1 base. CDR3 length equals 11 residues. CDR3 region: CSARENEKLFF. The CDR3 DNA reads TGCAGTGCTAGAGAAAATGAAAAACTGTTTTTT.

The rearrangement links TRBV14 to TRBJ2-1, with 9 bases identical to TRBD2. V lost 3 bases and J lost 4; bases outside the gene matches: 4. Germline-derived CDR1 and CDR2 are SGHDN and FVKESK. The CDR3 runs 15 residues. CDR3 amino acids: CASSHSGGQYNEQFF. The CDR3 region has the DNA TGTGCCAGCAGCCATAGCGGGGGCCAGTACAATGAGCAGTTCTTC.

V usage is TRBV14 and J usage is TRBJ1-1; no clear D gene. V lost 1 base to trimming and J lost 0 bases, with 12 bases between them. This CDR3 contains 16 residues. CDR1 is SGHDN and CDR2 is FVKESK in the germline V gene. In nucleotides, the CDR3 is TGTGCCAGCAGCCAAGGGGTTAGGTGGATGAACACTGAAGCTTTCTTT. It is translated as CASSQGVRWMNTEAFF. Full variable domain (outside the CDR3, taken from reference TRBV14 and TRBJ1-1): EAGVTQFPSHSVIEKGQTVTLRCDPISGHDNLYWYRRVMGKEIKFLLHFVKESKQDESGMPNNRFLAERTGGTYSTLKVQPAELEDSGVYFCASSQGVRWMNTEAFFGQGTRLTVV.

The V gene is TRBV1, the J gene TRBJ2-1; TRBD2 is the table's D call and was not checked against the DNA. TRBV1 is a known pseudogene. This CDR3 has 15 amino acids. CDR3 in DNA: TGCACCAGCAGCCCTCCCGGGACTAGTTCGGATGAGCAGTTCTTC. This encodes CTSSPPGTSSDEQFF.

To note about this clone: Its ends do not fully match the called genes, so a read error is possible. Other DNA sequences within the sample encode an identical CDR3. The chain carries TRBV29-1 and TRBJ1-1, with a tentative D call TRBD1 (5 bases). Per the germline V gene, CDR1 is SQVTM and CDR2 is ANQGSEA. This CDR3 has 16 residues. In nucleotides, the CDR3 is TGCAGCGTTGACTTAGGATCACGGAAGGGTGGGACTGAAGCTTTTTTT. This codes for CSVDLGSRKGGTEAFF. Combining the CDR3 with reference TRBV29-1 and TRBJ1-1 gives the whole variable domain SAVISQKPSRDICQRGTSLTIQCQVDSQVTMMFWYRQQPGQSLTLIATANQGSEATYESGFVIDKFPISRPNLTFSTLTVSNMSPEDSSIYLCSVDLGSRKGGTEAFFGQGTRLTVV.

This chain links TRBV4-3 with TRBJ2-1, with 7 bases aligning to TRBD2. The germline V gene encodes CDR1 LGHNA and CDR2 YSLEER. The CDR3 has 15 residues. The J segment lost 5 bases and the V segment lost 1 base, leaving 5 bases of the junction unmatched. DNA of the CDR3: TGCGCCAGCAGCCAAGGGAGCGGGACCCACAATGAGCAGTTCTTC. Translated: CASSQGSGTHNEQFF.

The chain carries TRBV27 and TRBJ1-6; D perhaps matches TRBD1 (6 bases). Germline CDR1 reads MNHEY; CDR2 reads SMNVEV (reference sequence). Trimming took 4 bases from V and 9 from J, leaving 19 bases between them. The CDR3 loop spans 16 amino acids. For the CDR3, the DNA is TGTGCCAGCAGTTCCCTTGGACAGTCCGGTGGTTCACCCCTCCACTTT. The encoded protein is CASSSLGQSGGSPLHF.

This chain uses TRBV29-1 with TRBJ2-7; the D gene is possibly TRBD2 (6 bases). The V gene lost 3 bases and the J gene lost 1 base, with 13 bases spanning the gap. The CDR3 loop spans 14 amino acids. CDR1 is SQVTM and CDR2 is ANQGSEA in the germline V gene. CDR3 residues: CSVDIGTGSYEQYF. CDR3 sequence (DNA): TGCAGCGTTGATATTGGGACTGGGTCCTACGAGCAGTACTTC.

V is TRBV19 and J is TRBJ1-1; 11 nucleotides match TRBD1. This CDR3 region has 15 residues. From germline, CDR1 is LNHDA and CDR2 SQIVND (reference sequence). V dropped 10 bases and J dropped 4; count of bases not matched to a gene: 11. Here the CDR3 DNA reads TGTGCCACCCATTGGACAGGGGGCTCCATCACTGAAGCTTTCTTT. It is translated as CATHWTGGSITEAFF.